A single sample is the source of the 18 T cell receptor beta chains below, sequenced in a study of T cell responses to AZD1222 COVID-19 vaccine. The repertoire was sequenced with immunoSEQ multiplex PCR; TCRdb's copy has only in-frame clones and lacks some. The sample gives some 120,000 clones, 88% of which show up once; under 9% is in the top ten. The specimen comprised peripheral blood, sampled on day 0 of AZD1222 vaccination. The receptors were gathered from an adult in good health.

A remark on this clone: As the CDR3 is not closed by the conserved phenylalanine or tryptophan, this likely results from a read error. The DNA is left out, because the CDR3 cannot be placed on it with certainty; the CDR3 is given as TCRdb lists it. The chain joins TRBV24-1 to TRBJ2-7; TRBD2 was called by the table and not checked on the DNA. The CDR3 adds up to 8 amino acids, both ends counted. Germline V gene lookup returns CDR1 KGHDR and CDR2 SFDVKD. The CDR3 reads CATSYSLA.

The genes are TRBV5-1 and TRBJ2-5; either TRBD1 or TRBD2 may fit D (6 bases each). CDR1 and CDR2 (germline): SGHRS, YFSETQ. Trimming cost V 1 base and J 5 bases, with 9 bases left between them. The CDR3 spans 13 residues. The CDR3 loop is CASSLRGPETQYF. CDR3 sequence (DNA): TGCGCCAGCAGCTTGCGGGGGCCGGAGACCCAGTACTTC.

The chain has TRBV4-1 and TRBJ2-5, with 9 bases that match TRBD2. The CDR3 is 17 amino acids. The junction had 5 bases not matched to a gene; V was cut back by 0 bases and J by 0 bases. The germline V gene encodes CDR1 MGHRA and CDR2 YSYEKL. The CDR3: CASSQDRSGGYQETQYF. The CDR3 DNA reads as TGCGCCAGCAGCCAAGATAGGAGCGGGGGGTACCAAGAGACCCAGTACTTC.

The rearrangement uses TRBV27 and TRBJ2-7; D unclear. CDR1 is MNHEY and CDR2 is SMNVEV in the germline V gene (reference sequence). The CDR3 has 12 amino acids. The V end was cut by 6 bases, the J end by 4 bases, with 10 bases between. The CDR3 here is CASSPWGYEQYF. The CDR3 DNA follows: TGTGCCAGCAGCCCGTGGGGATACGAGCAGTACTTC.

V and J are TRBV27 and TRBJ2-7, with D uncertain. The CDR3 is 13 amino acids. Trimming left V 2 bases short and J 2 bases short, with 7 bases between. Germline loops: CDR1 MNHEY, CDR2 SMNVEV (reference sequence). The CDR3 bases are TGTGCCAGCAGTTTAGGCACCGCCTACGAGCAGTACTTC. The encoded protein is CASSLGTAYEQYF.

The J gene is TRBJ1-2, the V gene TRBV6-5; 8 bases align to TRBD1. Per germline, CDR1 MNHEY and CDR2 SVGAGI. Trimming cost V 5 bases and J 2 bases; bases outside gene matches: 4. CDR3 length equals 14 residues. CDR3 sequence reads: CASSRGQGNYGYTF. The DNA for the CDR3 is TGTGCCAGCAGTCGAGGACAGGGCAACTATGGCTACACCTTC.

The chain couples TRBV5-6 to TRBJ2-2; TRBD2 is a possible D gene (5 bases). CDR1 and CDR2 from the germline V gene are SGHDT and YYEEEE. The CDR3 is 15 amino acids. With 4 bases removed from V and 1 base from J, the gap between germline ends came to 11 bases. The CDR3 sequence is CASSLSAENTGELFF. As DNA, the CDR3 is TGTGCCAGCAGCCTTAGCGCTGAGAACACCGGGGAGCTGTTTTTT.

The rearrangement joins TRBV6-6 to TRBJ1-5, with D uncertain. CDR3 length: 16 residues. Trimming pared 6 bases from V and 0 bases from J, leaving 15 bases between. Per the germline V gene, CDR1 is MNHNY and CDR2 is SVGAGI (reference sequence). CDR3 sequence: CASSRKVDASNQPQHF. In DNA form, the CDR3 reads TGTGCCAGCAGCCGGAAGGTAGATGCTAGCAATCAGCCCCAGCATTTT.

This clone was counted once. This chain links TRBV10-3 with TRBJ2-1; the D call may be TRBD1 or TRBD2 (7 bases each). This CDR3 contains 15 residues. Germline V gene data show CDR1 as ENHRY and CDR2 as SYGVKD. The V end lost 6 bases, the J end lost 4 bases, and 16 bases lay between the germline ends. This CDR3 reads CAIRSREGAYNEQFF. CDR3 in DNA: TGTGCCATCAGGTCGAGGGAGGGGGCATACAATGAGCAGTTCTTC.

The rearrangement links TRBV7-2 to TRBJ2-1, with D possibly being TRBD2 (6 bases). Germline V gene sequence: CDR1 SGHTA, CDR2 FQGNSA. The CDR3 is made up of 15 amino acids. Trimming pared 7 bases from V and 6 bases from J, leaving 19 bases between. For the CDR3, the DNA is TGTGCCAGCATAAGGATGGGGGAGGAAAGCAATGAGCAGTTCTTC. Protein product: CASIRMGEESNEQFF.

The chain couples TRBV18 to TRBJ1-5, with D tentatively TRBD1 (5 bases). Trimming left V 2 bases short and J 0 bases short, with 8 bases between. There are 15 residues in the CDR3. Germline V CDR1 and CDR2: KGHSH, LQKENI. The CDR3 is CASSPEGHSNQPQHF. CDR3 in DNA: TGTGCCAGCTCACCAGAGGGGCATAGCAATCAGCCCCAGCATTTT.

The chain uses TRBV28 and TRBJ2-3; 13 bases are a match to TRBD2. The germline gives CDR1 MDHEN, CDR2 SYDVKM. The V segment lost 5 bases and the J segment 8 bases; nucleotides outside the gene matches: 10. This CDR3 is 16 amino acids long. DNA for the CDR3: TGTGCCAGCAGTACTACTAGCGGGGGGGTCCTTTCTACGCAGTATTTT. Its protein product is CASSTTSGGVLSTQYF.

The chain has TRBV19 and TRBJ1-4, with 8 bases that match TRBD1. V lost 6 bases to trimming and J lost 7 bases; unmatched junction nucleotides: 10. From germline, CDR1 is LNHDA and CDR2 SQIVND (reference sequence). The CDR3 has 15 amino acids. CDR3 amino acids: CASRTPTGESEKLFF. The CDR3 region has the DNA TGTGCCAGTAGAACCCCGACAGGGGAGAGTGAAAAACTGTTTTTT. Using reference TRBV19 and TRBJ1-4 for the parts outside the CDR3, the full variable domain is DGGITQSPKYLFRKEGQNVTLSCEQNLNHDAMYWYRQDPGQGLRLIYYSQIVNDFQKGDIAEGYSVSREKKESFPLTVTSAQKNPTAFYLCASRTPTGESEKLFFGSGTQLSVL.

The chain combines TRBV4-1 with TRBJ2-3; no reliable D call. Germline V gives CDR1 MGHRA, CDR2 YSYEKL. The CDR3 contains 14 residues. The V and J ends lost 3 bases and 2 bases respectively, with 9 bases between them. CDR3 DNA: TGCGCCAGCAGCCACGCCCTTCACACAGATACGCAGTATTTT. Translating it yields CASSHALHTDTQYF.

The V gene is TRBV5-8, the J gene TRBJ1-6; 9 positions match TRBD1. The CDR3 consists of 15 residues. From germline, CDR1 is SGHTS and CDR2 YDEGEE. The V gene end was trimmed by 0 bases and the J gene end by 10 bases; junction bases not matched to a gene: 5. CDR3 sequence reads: CASSLDTGGISPLHF. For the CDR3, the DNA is TGTGCCAGCAGCTTGGATACAGGGGGCATATCACCCCTCCACTTT.

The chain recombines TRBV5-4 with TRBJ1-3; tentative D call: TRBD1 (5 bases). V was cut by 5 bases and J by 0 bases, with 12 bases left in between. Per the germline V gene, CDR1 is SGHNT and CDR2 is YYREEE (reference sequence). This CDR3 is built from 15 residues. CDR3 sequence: CASRSGPSSGNTIYF. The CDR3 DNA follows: TGTGCCAGCAGATCGGGACCTAGCTCTGGAAACACCATATATTTT.

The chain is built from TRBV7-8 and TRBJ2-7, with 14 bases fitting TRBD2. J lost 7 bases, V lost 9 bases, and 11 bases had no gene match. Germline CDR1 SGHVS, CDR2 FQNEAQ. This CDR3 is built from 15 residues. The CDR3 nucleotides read TGTGCCAGTGATCGGACGGGACTAGCGGGAGCTGAGCAGTACTTC. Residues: CASDRTGLAGAEQYF.

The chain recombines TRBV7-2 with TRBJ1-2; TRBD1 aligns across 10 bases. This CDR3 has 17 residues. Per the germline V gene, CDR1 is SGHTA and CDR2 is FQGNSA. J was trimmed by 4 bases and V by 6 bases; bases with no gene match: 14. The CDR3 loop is CASRKGAGTGEFYGYTF. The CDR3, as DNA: TGTGCCAGCAGAAAAGGAGCCGGGACAGGGGAATTCTATGGCTACACCTTC.